What follows is one T cell receptor (beta chain) and its context. V was clipped by 5 bases and J by 8 bases, with 18 bases between them. The CDR3 spans 14 residues. Germline V gene data show CDR1 as KGHSH and CDR2 as LQKENI. Assay: immunoSEQ multiplex PCR; the TCRdb copy retains only in-frame clones and omits some. The data contain approximately 250,000 clones, about 88% of them singletons. The data derive from a study of blood T cell repertoires in COVID-19. This TCR came from a woman in her 70s with COVID-19, enrolled during active disease. The sequenced sample was peripheral blood. The chain carries TRBV18 and TRBJ1-2; D gene uncertain. CDR3 region: CASSFRQDQQGYTF. The CDR3 DNA reads TGTGCCAGCTCATTCCGGCAGGATCAGCAGGGCTACACCTTC.